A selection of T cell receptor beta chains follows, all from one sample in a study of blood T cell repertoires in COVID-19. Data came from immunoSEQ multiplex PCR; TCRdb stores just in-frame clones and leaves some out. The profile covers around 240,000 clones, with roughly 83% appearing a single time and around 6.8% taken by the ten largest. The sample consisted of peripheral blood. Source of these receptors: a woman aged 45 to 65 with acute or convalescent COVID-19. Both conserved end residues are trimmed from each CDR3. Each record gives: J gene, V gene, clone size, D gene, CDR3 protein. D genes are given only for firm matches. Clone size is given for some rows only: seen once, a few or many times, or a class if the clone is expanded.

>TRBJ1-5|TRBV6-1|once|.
ASSEDRDYSNQPQH
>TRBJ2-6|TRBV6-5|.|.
ASSAAGAGANVLT
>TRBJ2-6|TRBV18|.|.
ASSARQGGETGANVLT
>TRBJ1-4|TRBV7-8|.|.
ASSLNPGNEKLF
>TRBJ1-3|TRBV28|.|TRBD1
ASGHRGPDTIY
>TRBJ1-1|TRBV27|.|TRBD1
ASSLSTGGGTEAF
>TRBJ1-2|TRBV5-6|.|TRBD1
ASSLAGQPLGYT
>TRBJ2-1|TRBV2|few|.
ASSYLDNEQF
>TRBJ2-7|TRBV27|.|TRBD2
ASSSLAGVVYEQY
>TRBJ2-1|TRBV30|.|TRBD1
AWRFQGAHNEQF